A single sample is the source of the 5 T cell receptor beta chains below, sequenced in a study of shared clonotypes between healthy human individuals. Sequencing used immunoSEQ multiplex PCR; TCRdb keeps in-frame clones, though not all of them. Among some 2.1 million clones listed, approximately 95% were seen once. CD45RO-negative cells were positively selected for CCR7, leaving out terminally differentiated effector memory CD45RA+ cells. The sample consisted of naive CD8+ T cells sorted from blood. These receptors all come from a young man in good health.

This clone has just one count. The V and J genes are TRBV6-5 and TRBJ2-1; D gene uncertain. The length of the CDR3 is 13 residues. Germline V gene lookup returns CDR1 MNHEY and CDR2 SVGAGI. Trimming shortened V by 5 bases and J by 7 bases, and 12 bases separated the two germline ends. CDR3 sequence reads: CASSQAEGNEQFF. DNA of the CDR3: TGTGCCAGCAGTCAGGCGGAAGGGAATGAGCAGTTCTTC.

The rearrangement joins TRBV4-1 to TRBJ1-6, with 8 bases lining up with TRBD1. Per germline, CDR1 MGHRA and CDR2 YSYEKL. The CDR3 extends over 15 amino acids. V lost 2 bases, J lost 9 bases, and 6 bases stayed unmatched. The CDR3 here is CASSQLGTGASPLHF. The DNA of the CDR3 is TGCGCCAGCAGCCAATTGGGGACAGGAGCTTCACCCCTCCACTTT.

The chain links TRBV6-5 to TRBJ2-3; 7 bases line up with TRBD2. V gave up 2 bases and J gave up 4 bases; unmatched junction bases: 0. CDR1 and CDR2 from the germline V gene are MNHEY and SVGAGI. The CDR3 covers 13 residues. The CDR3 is CASSYREADTQYF. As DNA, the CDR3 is TGTGCCAGCAGTTACCGGGAGGCAGATACGCAGTATTTT.

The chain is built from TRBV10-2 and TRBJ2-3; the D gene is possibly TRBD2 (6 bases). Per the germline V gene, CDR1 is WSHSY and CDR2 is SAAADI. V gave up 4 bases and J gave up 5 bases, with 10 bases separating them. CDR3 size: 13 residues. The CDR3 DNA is TGCGCCAGCAGTGCTGCGGGAAGAGATACGCAGTATTTT. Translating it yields CASSAAGRDTQYF.

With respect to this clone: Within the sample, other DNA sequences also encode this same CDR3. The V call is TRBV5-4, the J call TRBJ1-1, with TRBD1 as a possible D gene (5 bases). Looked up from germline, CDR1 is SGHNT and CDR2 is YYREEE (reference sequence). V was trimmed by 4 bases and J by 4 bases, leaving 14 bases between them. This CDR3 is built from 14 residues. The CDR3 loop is CASSPGPGGTEAFF. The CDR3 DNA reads TGTGCCAGCAGCCCCGGGCCTGGGGGCACTGAAGCTTTCTTT. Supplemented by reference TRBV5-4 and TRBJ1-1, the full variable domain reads ETGVTQSPTHLIKTRGQQVTLRCSSQSGHNTVSWYQQALGQGPQFIFQYYREEENGRGNFPPRFSGLQFPNYSSELNVNALELDDSALYLCASSPGPGGTEAFFGQGTRLTVV.